The 26 T cell receptor beta chains below come from one sample, sequenced in a study of blood T cell repertoires in COVID-19. The assay was immunoSEQ multiplex PCR, and TCRdb's table has in-frame clones only and misses some. The sample has about 110,000 clones; more than 80% are singletons. Material for sequencing was peripheral blood. All receptors derive from a woman aged 55-70 years with COVID-19, enrolled during active disease.

The chain links TRBV4-2 to TRBJ1-4; D gene uncertain. CDR1 LGHNA and CDR2 YNFKEQ come from the germline V gene. Trimming left V 2 bases short and J 0 bases short, with 10 bases between. The CDR3 is 16 residues long. The CDR3 DNA sequence: TGTGCCAGCAGCCAACCCCGGGAGGCAACTAATGAAAAACTGTTTTTT. Encoded protein: CASSQPREATNEKLFF.

The chain couples TRBV5-6 to TRBJ2-7; 9 positions match TRBD2. Per germline, CDR1 SGHDT and CDR2 YYEEEE. The trim removed 4 bases at V and 5 bases at J, leaving 7 bases unmatched. CDR3 size: 14 residues. CDR3 coding DNA: TGTGCCAGCAGCGAGGGACTAGCAGTCCACGAGCAGTACTTC. This gives the protein CASSEGLAVHEQYF.

The chain joins TRBV9 to TRBJ2-5; D is possibly TRBD1 (5 bases). The CDR3 loop spans 13 amino acids. Germline values: CDR1 SGDLS, CDR2 YYNGEE. Trimming took 4 bases from V and 5 from J, leaving 12 bases between them. The CDR3 protein is CASSTTGWETQYF. The CDR3 DNA reads as TGTGCCAGCAGCACAACAGGTTGGGAGACCCAGTACTTC. Based on the CDR3 plus reference TRBV9 and TRBJ2-5, the full variable domain is DSGVTQTPKHLITATGQRVTLRCSPRSGDLSVYWYQQSLDQGLQFLIQYYNGEERAKGNILERFSAQQFPDLHSELNLSSLELGDSALYFCASSTTGWETQYFGPGTRLLVL.

This rearrangement joins TRBV7-8 to TRBJ1-5, with 8 bases matching TRBD1. Trimming removed 2 bases from V and 9 bases from J; junction bases left unmatched: 18. The CDR3 is 18 residues long. The germline V gene encodes CDR1 SGHVS and CDR2 FQNEAQ. In DNA, the CDR3 is TGTGCCAGCAGCTTAATTTTCCCCGGGACAGGAGGACTAGGGCCCCAGCATTTT. It is translated as CASSLIFPGTGGLGPQHF.

This chain connects TRBV7-2 to TRBJ1-2, with 7 positions matching TRBD1. After removal of 6 bases from V and 5 bases from J, the junction contained 3 bases not matched to a gene. Germline CDR1 reads SGHTA; CDR2 reads FQGNSA. The CDR3 extends over 12 amino acids. The CDR3 DNA follows: TGTGCCAGCAGTGCACAGGGGTATGGCTACACCTTC. Protein: CASSAQGYGYTF.

The J gene is TRBJ2-1, the V gene TRBV10-3, with 9 bases aligning to TRBD1. V lost 6 bases and J lost 6; bases outside the gene matches: 9. This CDR3 region has 15 residues. The germline CDR1 and CDR2 sequences are ENHRY and SYGVKD. CDR3 in amino acids: CAISSGTGNGNEQFF. CDR3 DNA: TGTGCCATCAGCTCCGGGACAGGGAACGGCAATGAGCAGTTCTTC.

This clone is a singleton in its sample. The chain couples TRBV11-2 to TRBJ2-7, with TRBD1 matching over 8 bases. The CDR3 runs 14 residues. In germline, CDR1 is SGHAT, CDR2 FQNNGV. The V segment lost 2 bases and the J segment 5 bases; nucleotides outside the gene matches: 5. The CDR3 DNA is TGTGCCAGCAGCTTACGACAGGGGTTGAACGAGCAGTACTTC. This encodes CASSLRQGLNEQYF.

The table lists this clone with a count of one. The gene calls are TRBV7-8 and TRBJ2-1; tentative D call: TRBD1 (6 bases). The CDR3 has 14 amino acids. Trimming removed 3 bases at V and 2 bases at J, with 8 bases between. The germline gives CDR1 SGHVS, CDR2 FQNEAQ. CDR3 residues: CASSLAGAYNEQFF. CDR3 bases: TGTGCCAGCAGCTTGGCAGGGGCCTACAATGAGCAGTTCTTC.

V usage is TRBV5-1 and J usage is TRBJ1-2; tentative D call: TRBD1 (5 bases). Germline V gene data show CDR1 as SGHRS and CDR2 as YFSETQ. Between the trimmed V and J ends, which lost 2 bases and 0 bases, there was a span of 11 bases. The CDR3 extends over 15 amino acids. CDR3 DNA: TGCGCCAGCAGCTTTGGAGGGGAAACTAACTATGGCTACACCTTC. It specifies CASSFGGETNYGYTF.

Of note for this clone: The same CDR3 can be traced to other DNA sequences in this sample. The chain employs TRBV15 and TRBJ1-2; D not certain. This CDR3 comprises 13 residues. V shed 0 bases and J shed 5 bases, with 7 bases lying between them. Germline values: CDR1 LNHNV, CDR2 YYDKDF (reference sequence). This chain's CDR3 is CATSRDRGYGYTF. CDR3 in DNA: TGTGCCACCAGCAGAGATCGGGGTTATGGCTACACCTTC.

This clone was seen just once. Distinct nucleotide sequences in the sample also encode this CDR3. The V gene is TRBV2, the J gene TRBJ1-4; unclear D gene. Trimming removed 4 bases from V and 5 bases from J, with 5 bases in between. Germline CDR1 and CDR2: SNHLY and FYNNEI. This CDR3 has 12 amino acids. As DNA, the CDR3 is TGTGCCAGCAGTGGAGTAAATGAAAAACTGTTTTTT. Translation: CASSGVNEKLFF. Full variable domain (rest looked up from reference TRBV2 and TRBJ1-4): EPEVTQTPSHQVTQMGQEVILRCVPISNHLYFYWYRQILGQKVEFLVSFYNNEISEKSEIFDDQFSVERPDGSNFTLKIRSTKLEDSAMYFCASSGVNEKLFFGSGTQLSVL.

The chain couples TRBV2 to TRBJ1-2; perhaps TRBD1 as D (5 bases). The germline V gene has CDR1 SNHLY and CDR2 FYNNEI. The CDR3 length is 12 residues. The V gene lost 3 bases and the J gene lost 5 bases, with 7 bases spanning the gap. CDR3 amino acids: CASSDRAYGYTF. In DNA, the CDR3 is TGTGCCAGCAGTGACAGGGCATATGGCTACACCTTC.

V gene TRBV6-4 combines with J gene TRBJ2-2; 12 bases are shared with TRBD2. CDR1 and CDR2 from the germline V gene are MRHNA and SNTAGT. The junction had 6 bases not matched to a gene; V was cut back by 6 bases and J by 10 bases. The CDR3 covers 14 residues. In nucleotides, the CDR3 is TGTGCCAGCAGCCGACTAGCGGGGGTAACGGAGCTGTTTTTT. Translated, it gives CASSRLAGVTELFF.

This chain connects TRBV5-1 to TRBJ1-1, with D possibly TRBD1 on 5 matching bases. This CDR3 has 13 residues. CDR1 is SGHRS, CDR2 YFSETQ, per germline. Trimming took 2 bases from V and 4 from J, leaving 9 bases between them. CDR3 protein: CASSFGGGTEAFF. CDR3 DNA sequence: TGCGCCAGCAGCTTTGGCGGGGGCACTGAAGCTTTCTTT.

This clone showed up just once. Other DNA sequences in this sample translate to the same CDR3. The chain carries TRBV5-1 and TRBJ1-2; possibly TRBD1 for D (6 bases). The germline V and J ends were trimmed by 3 bases and 4 bases, with 10 bases remaining between them. CDR3 size: 13 residues. Germline V gene data show CDR1 as SGHRS and CDR2 as YFSETQ. In DNA form, the CDR3 reads TGCGCCAGCAGCTCCGGACAGAGCTATGGCTACACCTTC. It encodes CASSSGQSYGYTF.

V usage is TRBV3-1 (or the pseudogene TRBV3-2) and J usage is TRBJ1-5; 10 bases agree with TRBD1. Germline V lookup: CDR1 LGHDT, CDR2 YNNKEL (reference sequence). This CDR3 has 14 residues. V was pared by 4 bases and J by 6 bases, with 3 bases of the junction left unmatched. CDR3 amino acids: CASSPGQGIQPQHF. The CDR3 DNA follows: TGTGCCAGCAGCCCGGGACAGGGGATTCAGCCCCAGCATTTT.

The genes are TRBV6-5 and TRBJ1-5; D might be TRBD1 (5 bases). V dropped 8 bases and J dropped 2 bases, with 13 bases sitting between them. This CDR3 comprises 14 residues. Germline V gives CDR1 MNHEY, CDR2 SVGAGI. The CDR3 nucleotides read TGTGCCAGCGATCAGGGAGGGGGCAATCAGCCCCAGCATTTT. As protein: CASDQGGGNQPQHF.

V gene TRBV18 combines with J gene TRBJ1-4, with 8 bases that match TRBD1. Germline V gene sequence: CDR1 KGHSH, CDR2 LQKENI. V lost 3 bases, J lost 7 bases, and 4 bases stayed unmatched. This CDR3 contains 14 residues. The CDR3 protein is CASSPRQGAEKLFF. CDR3 DNA sequence: TGTGCCAGCTCACCCCGGCAGGGGGCTGAAAAACTGTTTTTT.

This clone has just one count. This sequence joins TRBV7-3 and TRBJ2-2; the match to TRBD1 covers 12 bases. Germline V gene sequence: CDR1 SGHTA, CDR2 FQGTGA. Trimming at V came to 0 bases and at J to 6 bases, leaving 5 bases not matched to a gene. This CDR3 has 17 amino acids. The CDR3 loop reads CASSLTVGTGGAGELFF. For the CDR3, the DNA is TGTGCCAGCAGCTTAACGGTGGGGACAGGGGGCGCCGGGGAGCTGTTTTTT.

The genes are TRBV7-9 and TRBJ2-5, with 12 bases identical to TRBD2. CDR1 is SEHNR and CDR2 is FQNEAQ in the germline V gene (reference sequence). CDR3 length equals 15 residues. J was trimmed by 1 base and V by 5 bases; bases with no gene match: 2. CDR3 nucleotides: TGTGCCAGCAGCCCACTAGCGGGGGGCCAAGAGACCCAGTACTTC. Amino acid sequence: CASSPLAGGQETQYF.

This chain joins TRBV5-1 and TRBJ1-6; 7 nucleotides match TRBD1. Looked up from germline, CDR1 is SGHRS and CDR2 is YFSETQ. Trimming cost V 3 bases and J 7 bases; bases outside gene matches: 4. This CDR3 comprises 14 residues. This chain's CDR3 is CASSSGTVNSPLHF. Written as DNA, the CDR3 is TGCGCCAGCAGCTCCGGGACAGTAAATTCACCCCTCCACTTT.

CDR3 DNA sequence: TGTGCCAGCACCACCGACACCGGGGCCTACGAGCAGTACTTC. It yields the protein CASTTDTGAYEQYF. The genes are TRBV6-6 and TRBJ2-7; TRBD2 is a possible D gene (5 bases). In germline, CDR1 is MNHNY, CDR2 SVGAGI (reference sequence). Trimming pared 7 bases from V and 2 bases from J, leaving 15 bases between. CDR3 size: 14 residues.

J is TRBJ2-2 and V is TRBV7-2, with 7 bases that match TRBD1. The CDR3 has 16 residues. CDR1 is SGHTA, CDR2 FQGNSA, per germline. Unmatched junction bases numbered 2, after V lost 1 base and J lost 0 bases. CDR3 in DNA: TGTGCCAGCAGCTTAGTTGACAGGGCGAACACCGGGGAGCTGTTTTTT. Translated: CASSLVDRANTGELFF.

This clone was observed a single time. The gene calls are TRBV7-9 and TRBJ1-3; 8 bases match TRBD1. Germline V lookup: CDR1 SEHNR, CDR2 FQNEAQ (reference sequence). Trimming cost V 5 bases and J 4 bases; bases outside gene matches: 10. The CDR3 covers 16 residues. The CDR3 DNA reads as TGTGCCAGCAGCCGGTCGCTGACAGGGGCGGGAAACACCATATATTTT. This encodes CASSRSLTGAGNTIYF.

The chain links TRBV6-4 to TRBJ1-2, with D tentatively TRBD1 (5 bases). Germline lookup yields CDR1 MRHNA and CDR2 SNTAGT. V shed 3 bases and J shed 5 bases, with 22 bases lying between them. The length of the CDR3 is 17 residues. CDR3 bases: TGTGCCAGCAGTGATCGCGACCAGGGCAAGCGCTCGTATGGCTACACCTTC. Its translation is CASSDRDQGKRSYGYTF.

V gene TRBV19 combines with J gene TRBJ1-1; TRBD1 is a possible D gene (5 bases). Trimming stripped 5 bases from V and 4 bases from J, with 11 bases between. Germline values: CDR1 LNHDA, CDR2 SQIVND (reference sequence). This CDR3 comprises 13 residues. DNA for the CDR3: TGTGCCAGTAGTTCTATAAGGGGCACTGAAGCTTTCTTT. Translation: CASSSIRGTEAFF.